The clone carrying this T cell receptor beta chain was picked up a small number of times. CDR1 is SGHRS and CDR2 is YFSETQ in the germline V gene. This CDR3 spans 15 amino acids. V dropped 2 bases and J dropped 2 bases, with 13 bases sitting between them. These data belong to a study of T-cell reconstitution after alpha-beta-depleted transplantation in children. The authors prepared the TCRbeta library with unique molecular identifiers. Each CDR3 protein gets one entry after TCRdb re-called the PCR reads with MiXCR. In the table there are a few hundred thousand distinct CDR3 sequences, approximately 9.6% of which are singletons.

The sequence derives from a human donor who donated a stem cell graft to a child with SCID. The rearrangement joins TRBV5-1 to TRBJ2-5; a weak D match, TRBD1 (5 bases). Here the sequenced sample was PBMCs from the stem cell graft donor, taken from the stem cell graft. CDR3 coding DNA: TGCGCCAGCAGCTTAGAAAAGGGGCTTCAAGAGACCCAGTACTTC. Its translation is CASSLEKGLQETQYF. The full variable domain, rest sourced from reference TRBV5-1 and TRBJ2-5, is KAGVTQTPRYLIKTRGQQVTLSCSPISGHRSVSWYQQTPGQGLQFLFEYFSETQRNKGNFPGRFSGRQFSNSRSEMNVSTLELGDSALYLCASSLEKGLQETQYFGPGTRLLVL.